The T cell receptor (beta chain) described here comes from a study of blood T cell repertoires in COVID-19 (dated by TCRdb to 2018 to 2021). Describing the broader study: Samples covering the acute and convalescent phases of COVID-19 were provided by collaborators in the United States, Italy and Spain. The material from the prospective study consisted of cDNA or gDNA derived from T cells, B-cell-depleted T cells, or PBMCs. Subjects who had been exposed to COVID-19, were actively infected with it, or had recovered from it provided the deeply sampled blood TCRbeta repertoires that made up the dataset. The repertoires were released in a freely available public database intended as a resource for research on the immune response to SARS-CoV-2. The samples were drawn from the first 160 participants of the ongoing ImmuneRACE study and from 1,254 subjects provided by 6 global collaborators. A de-identified subject ID, COVID-19 status, age in years and sex were almost always included in the sample metadata. HLA class I and class II types, where available, came from metadata supplied by the sample provider rather than from assay-based typing.

Whole blood was collected in K2EDTA tubes by collaborating institutions according to the institutions' own protocols. Collaborator samples were shipped for TCRbeta analysis as frozen whole blood, isolated PBMCs, or DNA extracted from either sample type. TCRbeta CDR3 regions were amplified from genomic DNA by means of the immunoSEQ Assay, a bias-controlled multiplex PCR. Per the authors' processing: The number of nucleated cells in each sample was estimated by amplification of reference gene primers within the assay. Sequence reads were collapsed and filtered to measure the absolute abundance of every unique TCRbeta CDR3 rearrangement. For each sample, productive Simpson clonality was calculated as the square root of Simpson's diversity index across productive rearrangements. The table comes from immuneACCESS by way of TCRdb, which keeps in-frame sequences with V and J called. Part of the clones is missing from these tables; in studies checked, under half for an unresolved V gene and the rest for unknown reasons. The D gene and trimming were derived from the DNA, and the V and J assignments and clone size from that table. The sample yields about 380,000 clones; about 85% were counted once. The ten largest make up approximately 3.6% of the sample.

Per the germline V gene (reference sequence), SEHNR is the CDR1 and FQNEAQ is the CDR2. From cysteine to phenylalanine, the CDR3 is 16 amino acids long. Only the CDR3 region is kept as DNA, spanning 48 bases read in frame from base 1. V is cut back by 0 bases and J by 2 bases, with 5 bases in the junction unmatched. Overall study results and their limits: The amount of clinical and demographic metadata varied by source and participant and was provided uncurated.

As concerns this clone: The antigen it binds to is not known. The sample holds no much larger clone one base away, and base qualities are not on file.

Recombination linked TRBV7-9 to TRBJ2-3; 7 nucleotides in the junction match TRBD1. Sequencing was carried out using peripheral blood. The TCR comes from a woman younger than 30 with acute or convalescent COVID-19. The CDR3 region reads CASSLASGGFTDTQYF. The nucleotides read TGTGCCAGCAGCTTAGCCTCAGGGGGTTTCACAGATACGCAGTATTTT.